The present TCR beta chain was sequenced within a study of Graves' ophthalmopathy and Graves' hyperthyroidism. Scientists amplified the TCR beta CDR3 regions from RNA transcripts. The authors performed first-round RT-PCR with HTBI primers and then a second-round multiplex PCR. MiXCR, run by TCRdb on the multiplex PCR reads, gives a single entry per CDR3 protein. Counted here are around 590,000 distinct CDR3 sequences, about 40% occurring once; the ten biggest clones make up around 4.6%. This clonotype was detected many times. Germline trimming cut 3 bases from V and 1 base from J; bases unmatched to any gene: 4. Germline CDR1 is LNHDA and CDR2 is SQIVND (reference sequence). The CDR3 is made up of 15 amino acids.

This sequence was found in an adult man with Graves' hyperthyroidism. The sample taken for sequencing was peripheral blood or thyroid tissue (not recorded which). The chain combines TRBV19 with TRBJ2-5; 8 positions match TRBD2. For the CDR3, the DNA is TGTGCCAGTAGTATCGCGGGAGGTTTCCAAGAGACCCAGTACTTC. Translating it yields CASSIAGGFQETQYF.